Listed below are T cell receptor beta chains from one sample, sequenced in a study of blood T cell repertoires in COVID-19. Sequenced by immunoSEQ multiplex PCR; TCRdb stores in-frame clones only, minus some. The sample consists of 150,000 to 200,000 clones, roughly 89% of them appearing once. Sequenced input: peripheral blood. The source is a woman in her 70s with COVID-19, enrolled during active disease. CDR3s include the opening cysteine and the closing phenylalanine or tryptophan. D genes are given only for firm matches. Not every row has a clone size; where given, it reads once, few, many or a size class.

J,size,D,V,CDR3,DNA
TRBJ2-3,.,.,TRBV18,CASSPVGGASGTDTQYF,TGTGCCAGCTCACCAGTCGGCGGAGCCTCTGGTACAGATACGCAGTATTTT
TRBJ2-7,.,.,TRBV2,CASSGSWYEQYF,TGTGCCAGCAGCGGGTCGTGGTACGAGCAGTACTTC
TRBJ2-5,few,.,TRBV11-3,CASSREIETQYF,TGTGCCAGCAGCCGGGAGATAGAGACCCAGTACTTC
TRBJ1-5,.,.,TRBV3-1/TRBV3-2,CASSLGGGPQHF,TGTGCCAGCAGCCTCGGTGGGGGCCCCCAGCATTTT
TRBJ1-1,.,.,TRBV5-1,CASSEQLNTEAFF,TGCGCCAGCAGTGAACAGTTGAACACTGAAGCTTTCTTT
TRBJ1-2,.,TRBD1,TRBV7-8,CASSPRTGRYTF,TGTGCCAGCAGCCCGAGGACAGGACGCTACACCTTC
TRBJ2-5,.,.,TRBV7-9,CASSRVETQYF,TGTGCCAGCAGCCGCGTTGAGACCCAGTACTTC
TRBJ1-2,.,TRBD1,TRBV19,CASSVPGGSGYTF,TGTGCCAGTAGTGTCCCAGGGGGCTCTGGCTACACCTTC
TRBJ2-2,.,.,TRBV10-3,CAINSRQNTGELFF,TGTGCCATCAACTCACGACAGAACACCGGGGAGCTGTTTTTT
TRBJ2-3,few,TRBD2,TRBV5-3,CARSLLAGGRGDTQYF,TGTGCCAGAAGCTTACTAGCGGGAGGGAGGGGGGATACGCAGTATTTT
TRBJ1-5,few,TRBD1,TRBV4-1,CASSQVRGQGNQPQHF,TGCGCCAGCAGCCAAGTTAGGGGACAGGGCAATCAGCCCCAGCATTTT
TRBJ2-1,once,.,TRBV11-3,CASSLVSNNEQFF,TGTGCCAGCAGCTTAGTCAGTAACAATGAGCAGTTCTTC
TRBJ1-5,.,.,TRBV5-6,CASSLQVSNQPQHF,TGTGCCAGCAGCTTGCAGGTTAGCAATCAGCCCCAGCATTTT
TRBJ2-2,.,.,TRBV5-4,CATHIQNTGELFF,TGTGCCACCCACATCCAGAACACCGGGGAGCTGTTTTTT
TRBJ2-7,.,.,TRBV3-1/TRBV3-2,CASSQGGGTYEQYF,TGTGCCAGCAGCCAGGGTGGGGGGACCTACGAGCAGTACTTC
TRBJ2-1,.,TRBD2,TRBV7-6,CASSSTSGGNEQFF,TGTGCCAGCAGTTCGACTAGCGGGGGCAATGAGCAGTTCTTC
TRBJ2-2,.,.,TRBV11-3,CASSPVGANTGELFF,TGTGCCAGCAGCCCCGTGGGCGCGAACACCGGGGAGCTGTTTTTT
TRBJ2-7,.,TRBD2,TRBV4-3,CASSQGGGLAGYEQYF,TGCGCCAGCAGCCAAGGGGGGGGACTAGCGGGCTACGAGCAGTACTTC
TRBJ2-1,once,.,TRBV3-1/TRBV3-2,CASSPGSYNEQFF,TGTGCCAGCAGCCCCGGTTCCTACAATGAGCAGTTCTTC
TRBJ2-3,.,.,TRBV28,CASSLTGARDTQYF,TGTGCCAGCAGTTTGACGGGAGCGAGGGATACGCAGTATTTT
TRBJ2-2,.,TRBD2,TRBV4-2,CASSQDSGSRSTGELFF,TGTGCCAGCAGCCAGGATAGCGGGAGCCGGTCCACCGGGGAGCTGTTTTTT
TRBJ1-4,.,TRBD1,TRBV29-1,CSVGPPGQANEKLFF,TGCAGCGTGGGACCACCGGGACAGGCTAATGAAAAACTGTTTTTT
TRBJ1-1,.,.,TRBV3-1/TRBV3-2,CASSQGAGSNTEAFF,TGTGCCAGCAGCCAAGGCGCAGGATCGAACACTGAAGCTTTCTTT
TRBJ1-2,.,.,TRBV28,CASRERQYLNYGYTF,TGTGCCAGCAGGGAAAGACAGTATCTAAACTATGGCTACACCTTC
TRBJ2-2,.,.,TRBV7-2,CASRGTPNTGELFF,TGTGCCAGCAGGGGGACACCGAACACCGGGGAGCTGTTTTTT
TRBJ2-6,.,.,TRBV9,CASTQGPGSGANVLTF,TGTGCCAGCACCCAAGGGCCGGGGTCTGGGGCCAACGTCCTGACTTTC
TRBJ1-5,.,.,TRBV27,CASGPGFSNQPQHF,TGTGCCAGCGGGCCGGGGTTTAGCAATCAGCCCCAGCATTTT
TRBJ2-5,.,.,TRBV6-2/TRBV6-3,CASSDGTGRSQYF,TGTGCCAGCAGCGACGGAACAGGGCGGTCCCAGTACTTC
TRBJ2-7,.,TRBD1,TRBV9,CASSPTLAGGYEQYF,TGTGCCAGCAGCCCGACCCTCGCAGGGGGCTACGAGCAGTACTTC
TRBJ2-3,.,TRBD2,TRBV11-3,CASSLGGGPSDTQYF,TGTGCCAGCAGCTTAGGGGGAGGGCCCTCAGATACGCAGTATTTT
TRBJ1-1,.,TRBD1,TRBV28,CASSLPTGSSTEAFF,TGTGCCAGCAGTTTACCGACAGGGTCGAGCACTGAAGCTTTCTTT
TRBJ1-3,.,.,TRBV6-5,CASSLTPLNTIYF,TGTGCCAGCAGTCTGACACCTTTAAACACCATATATTTT
TRBJ2-7,.,.,TRBV5-1,CASRFSPYYEQYF,TGCGCCAGCAGATTTTCCCCGTACTACGAGCAGTACTTC
TRBJ2-3,.,.,TRBV30,CAWSYRVTDTQYF,TGTGCCTGGAGTTACAGGGTGACAGATACGCAGTATTTT
TRBJ2-2,.,.,TRBV7-2,CASSLAPFGSTGELFF,TGTGCCAGCAGCTTAGCGCCTTTCGGTAGCACCGGGGAGCTGTTTTTT
TRBJ2-7,.,TRBD1,TRBV19,CASSKPRAGQGSYEQYF,TGTGCCAGTAGTAAGCCGCGGGCGGGACAGGGGTCCTACGAGCAGTACTTC